A selection of T cell receptor beta chains follows, all from one sample in a study of TIL therapy for anti-PD-1-resistant metastatic lung cancer. The assay was immunoSEQ multiplex PCR, and TCRdb's table has in-frame clones only and misses some. Here the sample spans 55,000 or so clones, approximately 75% being singletons. Source: blood, taken at baseline. These receptors were obtained from a person between 25 and 79 years old with non-small cell lung cancer. Both conserved end residues are part of each CDR3. A D gene is named only where the DNA matches it firmly. Where a row states a size, it is once, few, many or the class of an expanded clone; other rows omit it.

V gene: TRBV19
clone size: .
D gene: .
J gene: TRBJ1-2
CDR3 DNA: TGTGCCAGTAAAAGGGGCGGAGGGTATGGCTACACCTTC
CDR3 protein: CASKRGGGYGYTF

V gene: TRBV6-2/TRBV6-3
clone size: .
D gene: .
J gene: TRBJ2-7
CDR3 DNA: TGTGCCAGCTGCCCAAAGGCCATCCAACTCTACGAGCAGTACTTC
CDR3 protein: CASCPKAIQLYEQYF

V gene: TRBV5-1
clone size: .
D gene: .
J gene: TRBJ1-1
CDR3 DNA: TGCGCCAGCAGCGTGGGAAGGTCTGAAGCTTTCTTT
CDR3 protein: CASSVGRSEAFF

V gene: TRBV5-1
clone size: .
D gene: .
J gene: TRBJ2-3
CDR3 DNA: TGCGCCAGCAGCCCCAGGGTAAACGCGCAGTATTTT
CDR3 protein: CASSPRVNAQYF

V gene: TRBV7-3
clone size: .
D gene: .
J gene: TRBJ2-1
CDR3 DNA: TGTGCCAGCAGCTTAAGACAGTATAATGAGCAGTTCTTC
CDR3 protein: CASSLRQYNEQFF

V gene: TRBV18
clone size: .
D gene: .
J gene: TRBJ1-4
CDR3 DNA: TGTGCCAGCTCACCAAGTTTTCTCAGACAGCCAGCAACTAATGAAAAACTGTTTTTT
CDR3 protein: CASSPSFLRQPATNEKLFF

V gene: TRBV7-6
clone size: once
D gene: .
J gene: TRBJ1-4
CDR3 DNA: TGTGCCAGCAGCTCCATGGCCAGGGGTGCAACTAATGAAAAACTGTTTTTT
CDR3 protein: CASSSMARGATNEKLFF

V gene: TRBV11-2
clone size: .
D gene: TRBD1
J gene: TRBJ2-3
CDR3 DNA: TGTGCCAGCAGCCCTGGGACAGGGACGAGCACAGATACGCAGTATTTT
CDR3 protein: CASSPGTGTSTDTQYF

V gene: TRBV18
clone size: few
D gene: .
J gene: TRBJ1-5
CDR3 DNA: TGTGCCAGCTCACCTTCGTCGGATAGCAATCAGCCCCAGCATTTT
CDR3 protein: CASSPSSDSNQPQHF

V gene: TRBV7-2
clone size: .
D gene: TRBD1
J gene: TRBJ1-5
CDR3 DNA: TGTGCCAGCAGCCTAAACAGGGGCCAGCCCCAGCATTTT
CDR3 protein: CASSLNRGQPQHF

V gene: TRBV6-6
clone size: .
D gene: .
J gene: TRBJ1-2
CDR3 DNA: TGTGCCAGCAGTTATGAAGGCCGCAACTATGGCTACACCTTC
CDR3 protein: CASSYEGRNYGYTF

V gene: TRBV5-4
clone size: .
D gene: TRBD1
J gene: TRBJ2-7
CDR3 DNA: TGTGCCAGCAGCTTGGTGGCAGGGGGCTACGAGCAGTACTTC
CDR3 protein: CASSLVAGGYEQYF

V gene: TRBV14
clone size: .
D gene: TRBD2
J gene: TRBJ2-3
CDR3 DNA: TGTGCCAGCAGCCAAACTAGCGGGGGAGCGGATACGCAGTATTTT
CDR3 protein: CASSQTSGGADTQYF

V gene: TRBV9
clone size: .
D gene: .
J gene: TRBJ2-1
CDR3 DNA: TGTGCCAGCAGCGTAAACTACTACAATGAGCAGTTCTTC
CDR3 protein: CASSVNYYNEQFF

V gene: TRBV3-1/TRBV3-2
clone size: .
D gene: TRBD2
J gene: TRBJ2-2
CDR3 DNA: TGTGCCAGCAGCCAAGAAGGATTACGTGGTAGCGGGGGAGTCACCGGGGAGCTGTTTTTT
CDR3 protein: CASSQEGLRGSGGVTGELFF

V gene: TRBV7-2
clone size: .
D gene: .
J gene: TRBJ2-5
CDR3 DNA: TGTGCCAGCAGCTTAGGGGGGGCAGCGGGAGAGACCCAGTACTTC
CDR3 protein: CASSLGGAAGETQYF

V gene: TRBV7-9
clone size: .
D gene: .
J gene: TRBJ2-1
CDR3 DNA: TGTGCCACATCAAGCGGTTACAATGAGCAGTTCTTC
CDR3 protein: CATSSGYNEQFF

V gene: TRBV6-1
clone size: .
D gene: .
J gene: TRBJ1-1
CDR3 DNA: TGTGCCAGCAGTGACAAGGGGAAGAAACCATCGAACACTGAAGCTTTCTTT
CDR3 protein: CASSDKGKKPSNTEAFF

V gene: TRBV24-1
clone size: .
D gene: TRBD2
J gene: TRBJ2-1
CDR3 DNA: TGTGCCACCAGTGATTTAGAGGGACTAGCGGGAGGGCCCCCGCCCCCCTCAAACAATGAGCAGTTCTTC
CDR3 protein: CATSDLEGLAGGPPPPSNNEQFF

V gene: TRBV11-1
clone size: .
D gene: .
J gene: TRBJ2-4
CDR3 DNA: TGTGCCAGCAGCTTAGCGCTTGACAACATTCAGTACTTC
CDR3 protein: CASSLALDNIQYF

V gene: TRBV27
clone size: .
D gene: TRBD2
J gene: TRBJ2-3
CDR3 DNA: TGTGCCAGCAAAGGGAGCGGGAGGGACGGAGATACGCAGTATTTT
CDR3 protein: CASKGSGRDGDTQYF

V gene: TRBV6-5
clone size: .
D gene: .
J gene: TRBJ1-2
CDR3 DNA: TGTGCCAGCAGTTACGCGGCGACGTACTATGGCTACACCTTC
CDR3 protein: CASSYAATYYGYTF

V gene: TRBV6-5
clone size: .
D gene: .
J gene: TRBJ2-3
CDR3 DNA: TGTGCCAGCAGTTACGGTGGCGGAAAGGGCACAGATACGCAGTATTTT
CDR3 protein: CASSYGGGKGTDTQYF

V gene: TRBV28
clone size: .
D gene: TRBD1
J gene: TRBJ1-6
CDR3 DNA: TGTGCCAGCAGTCAACAGGGGTCCCGTCTTTTCTATTCACCCCTCCACTTT
CDR3 protein: CASSQQGSRLFYSPLHF

V gene: TRBV4-1
clone size: .
D gene: .
J gene: TRBJ2-5
CDR3 DNA: TGCGCCAGCAGCCAGACCCAGCAGCGAGGAGAGACCCAGTACTTC
CDR3 protein: CASSQTQQRGETQYF

V gene: TRBV7-2
clone size: .
D gene: TRBD2
J gene: TRBJ2-1
CDR3 DNA: TGTGCCAGCAGCTTAGTTAGCGGGGGGAGAAATGAGCAGTTCTTC
CDR3 protein: CASSLVSGGRNEQFF

V gene: TRBV27
clone size: once
D gene: .
J gene: TRBJ2-2
CDR3 DNA: TGTGCCAGCAGTGCCGGGTGGAGGGAATTTCCCGGGGAGCTGTTTTTT
CDR3 protein: CASSAGWREFPGELFF

V gene: TRBV19
clone size: .
D gene: .
J gene: TRBJ1-2
CDR3 DNA: TGTGCCAGTACCATGGGGCGGCAGAGGGGCTACACCTTC
CDR3 protein: CASTMGRQRGYTF

V gene: TRBV19
clone size: .
D gene: .
J gene: TRBJ1-1
CDR3 DNA: TGTGCCAGTAGTATCTCCCTGAACACTGAAGCTTTCTTT
CDR3 protein: CASSISLNTEAFF